One and the same sample provided the 18 T cell receptor beta chains below, sequenced in a study of CD8 T cells in Susac syndrome. With random hexamers, reverse transcription was performed on roughly 0.5 to 1 ug of RNA. From the immunoSEQ multiplex PCR reads, TCRdb called clonotypes with MiXCR, one entry per CDR3 protein. Of roughly 150,000 distinct CDR3 sequences listed, 85% to 95% are singletons. The specimen was CD4+ T cells from PBMCs. These receptors all stem from a human donor with Susac syndrome.

The chain is built from TRBV5-4 and TRBJ2-3, with TRBD2 matching 11 bases. The trim removed 4 bases at V and 5 bases at J, leaving 9 bases unmatched. CDR3 length equals 16 residues. Germline V gives CDR1 SGHNT, CDR2 YYREEE (reference sequence). In DNA form, the CDR3 reads TGTGCCAGCAGCCCAACTAGCGGGGGCGAGGGAGATACGCAGTATTTT. Its protein product is CASSPTSGGEGDTQYF.

This chain links TRBV6-5 with TRBJ1-5, with D tentatively TRBD1 (5 bases). The germline V gene has CDR1 MNHEY and CDR2 SVGAGI. V lost 6 bases, J lost 3 bases, and 6 bases lay in between. This CDR3 is built from 12 residues. CDR3 sequence (DNA): TGTGCCAGCAGGGGGACCAATCAGCCCCAGCATTTT. Translation: CASRGTNQPQHF.

The V call is TRBV7-9, the J call TRBJ1-2, with TRBD1 as a possible D gene (5 bases). Germline V gives CDR1 SEHNR, CDR2 FQNEAQ (reference sequence). CDR3 length equals 14 residues. V shed 5 bases and J shed 1 base, with 11 bases lying between them. Here the CDR3 reads CASSASGRNYGYTF. The DNA of the CDR3 is TGTGCCAGCAGCGCATCAGGGCGTAACTATGGCTACACCTTC.

This clonotype is a singleton in its sample. The gene calls are TRBV25-1 and TRBJ2-5, with 9 bases that match TRBD2. The CDR3 is 15 amino acids. V lost 5 bases, J lost 5 bases, and 9 bases stayed unmatched. CDR1 and CDR2 from the germline V gene are MGHDK and SYGVNS. The CDR3 bases are TGTGCCAGCAGTACACCGGGACTAGCCTCCGAGACCCAGTACTTC. It translates to CASSTPGLASETQYF.

The V and J genes are TRBV18 and TRBJ2-7; D not certain. From germline, CDR1 is KGHSH and CDR2 LQKENI. There are 11 residues in the CDR3. Trimming cost V 3 bases and J 5 bases, with 5 bases left between them. The CDR3: CASSPLDEQYF. The DNA for the CDR3 is TGTGCCAGCTCACCGCTGGACGAGCAGTACTTC.

V is TRBV6-5 and J is TRBJ1-6; weak D call: TRBD1 (5 bases). This CDR3 is 15 amino acids long. Trimming removed 6 bases from V and 3 bases from J, with 12 bases in between. The germline V gene has CDR1 MNHEY and CDR2 SVGAGI. The CDR3 nucleotides read TGTGCCAGCAGCGATATGCAGGGCTATAATTCACCCCTCCACTTT. The encoded protein is CASSDMQGYNSPLHF.

J is TRBJ2-5 and V is TRBV15, with D uncertain. V lost 7 bases to trimming and J lost 4 bases, with 10 bases between them. CDR1 LNHNV and CDR2 YYDKDF come from the germline V gene (reference sequence). This CDR3 has 12 amino acids. CDR3 DNA: TGTGCCACCAAGGCGGCCGGAGAGACCCAGTACTTC. Translating gives CATKAAGETQYF.

The rearrangement links TRBV7-9 to TRBJ1-1, with TRBD1 matching over 8 bases. With V trimmed by 8 bases and J by 5 bases, 7 bases remained unmatched. This CDR3 contains 13 residues. Germline CDR1 reads SEHNR; CDR2 reads FQNEAQ (reference sequence). The CDR3 region is CASQDRVTTEAFF. Written as DNA, the CDR3 is TGTGCCAGCCAGGACAGGGTAACTACTGAAGCTTTCTTT. Variable domain in full (rest from reference TRBV7-9 and TRBJ1-1): DTGVSQNPRHKITKRGQNVTFRCDPISEHNRLYWYRQTLGQGPEFLTYFQNEAQLEKSRLLSDRFSAERPKGSFSTLEIQRTEQGDSAMYLCASQDRVTTEAFFGQGTRLTVV.

The V call is TRBV7-9, the J call TRBJ2-3; the D gene could be TRBD1 or TRBD2 (6 bases each). The CDR3 sequence is 15 residues long. V lost 3 bases to trimming and J lost 6 bases, with 16 bases between them. Germline V gives CDR1 SEHNR, CDR2 FQNEAQ (reference sequence). In DNA, the CDR3 is TGTGCCAGCAGCTTGGGGGGCCTAGGAATGGATACGCAGTATTTT. Translated, it gives CASSLGGLGMDTQYF.

The genes are TRBV5-6 and TRBJ1-1; no reliable D call. The CDR3 has 12 residues. Germline V gene data show CDR1 as SGHDT and CDR2 as YYEEEE. Deletions cut 4 bases from V and 7 bases from J, with 11 bases between. In DNA form, the CDR3 reads TGTGCCAGCAGCCTGGGCAGCCGTGAAGCTTTCTTT. Translated, it gives CASSLGSREAFF.

This chain links TRBV11-3 with TRBJ2-1; no clear D gene. V shed 1 base and J shed 6 bases, with 7 bases lying between them. The CDR3 length is 13 residues. CDR1 SGHNT and CDR2 YENEEA come from the germline V gene. The chain's CDR3 is CASSLGYPNEQFF. The CDR3 DNA reads TGTGCCAGCAGCTTAGGGTATCCCAATGAGCAGTTCTTC.

The gene calls are TRBV14 and TRBJ1-3; D is ambiguous. The CDR3 is 16 amino acids. Between the trimmed V and J ends, which lost 2 bases and 0 bases, there was a span of 11 bases. Germline CDR1 and CDR2: SGHDN and FVKESK. The CDR3 here is CASSQLDGSSGNTIYF. The CDR3 nucleotides are TGTGCCAGCAGCCAACTGGACGGAAGCTCTGGAAACACCATATATTTT.

The chain carries TRBV5-4 and TRBJ2-5; the match to TRBD2 covers 11 bases. V was clipped by 4 bases and J by 0 bases; unmatched bases: 5. CDR3 length equals 16 residues. CDR1 is SGHNT and CDR2 is YYREEE in the germline V gene (reference sequence). The CDR3 DNA reads as TGTGCCAGCAGCCAGGGACTAGCGGCAAACCAAGAGACCCAGTACTTC. It specifies CASSQGLAANQETQYF.

CDR3 amino acids: CASSQDYGYTF. The CDR3 nucleotides are TGTGCCAGCAGCCAGGATTATGGCTACACCTTC. This chain joins TRBV3-1 and TRBJ1-2; D is unclear. Germline CDR1 reads LGHDT; CDR2 reads YNNKEL (reference sequence). The CDR3 runs to 11 residues. V was cut by 3 bases and J by 5 bases, with 4 bases left in between.

This chain connects TRBV3-1 to TRBJ1-1; 9 bases map to TRBD1. Germline-derived CDR1 and CDR2 are LGHDT and YNNKEL (reference sequence). This CDR3 has 14 residues. With V trimmed by 5 bases and J by 10 bases, 11 bases remained unmatched. In DNA, the CDR3 is TGTGCCAGCAGCGGACAAACAGGGGGCCGGGGAGCTTTCTTT. Amino acids: CASSGQTGGRGAFF.

This chain connects TRBV29-1 to TRBJ2-2; maybe TRBD1 (6 bases). There are 13 residues in the CDR3. V lost 7 bases, J lost 0 bases, and 9 bases lay in between. Per the germline V gene, CDR1 is SQVTM and CDR2 is ANQGSEA. In nucleotides, the CDR3 is TGCAGCGCCGGGACACCGAACACCGGGGAGCTGTTTTTT. Its translation: CSAGTPNTGELFF.

The V gene is TRBV4-3, the J gene TRBJ1-1; D is unresolved. V was trimmed by 1 base and J by 0 bases, leaving 6 bases between them. The CDR3 spans 14 residues. Germline assignment: CDR1 LGHNA and CDR2 YSLEER. CDR3 sequence reads: CASSQGGLNTEAFF. Written as DNA, the CDR3 is TGCGCCAGCAGCCAAGGCGGGTTGAACACTGAAGCTTTCTTT.

The chain carries TRBV11-1 and TRBJ1-1; perhaps TRBD1 as D (6 bases). This CDR3 has 16 residues. Trimming pared 5 bases from V and 0 bases from J, leaving 16 bases between. CDR1 is SGHAT, CDR2 FQDESV, per germline (reference sequence). This CDR3 reads CASSDHRARMNTEAFF. CDR3 DNA: TGTGCCAGCAGCGACCACAGGGCCCGAATGAACACTGAAGCTTTCTTT.